This paragraph covers one T cell receptor beta chain sequence. With 1 base removed from V and 10 bases from J, the gap between germline ends came to 8 bases. This CDR3 has 12 amino acids. Clones were read by immunoSEQ multiplex PCR, and TCRdb kept only the in-frame ones, dropping some. The sample holds approximately 220,000 clones, approximately 83% seen once. This sample is drawn from a study of blood T cell repertoires in COVID-19. This sequence joins TRBV12-3 or TRBV12-4 and TRBJ1-5, with D unclear. The origin of this receptor is a woman in her thirties who had recovered from COVID-19. The specimen was peripheral blood. CDR3 protein: CASSLGVGPQHF. Written as DNA, the CDR3 is TGTGCCAGCAGTTTAGGGGTGGGCCCCCAGCATTTT.